This T cell receptor beta chain emerged from a study of T cell responses to AZD1222 COVID-19 vaccine. Study results and limitations: With dominance at 160-218 and 743-854, vaccine-associated CD4 TCRs spanned spike. Repertoire sampling occurred only after the peak T cell response.

Clones were sequenced by immunoSEQ multiplex PCR, and TCRdb holds only the in-frame ones, with some missing. Of roughly 120,000 clones listed, roughly 86% are singletons. This CDR3 has 15 residues. Germline CDR1 reads SGDLS; CDR2 reads YYNGEE. The ends lost 4 bases at V and 7 bases at J; junction bases unmatched: 8. A note on this clone: What it binds is not known.

The starting material was peripheral blood, obtained on day 0 of AZD1222 vaccination. The V call is TRBV9, the J call TRBJ2-1; 10 bases are shared with TRBD2. The TCR originated in an adult in good health. The chain's CDR3 is CASSPSGRAENEQFF. The CDR3 bases are TGTGCCAGCAGCCCGAGCGGGAGGGCCGAGAATGAGCAGTTCTTC.